What follows are 2 T cell receptor beta chains derived from one specimen sequenced in a study of T cells in Graves' hyperthyroidism and ophthalmopathy. The source material, RNA transcripts, was used to amplify TCR beta CDR3 regions. A set of HTBI primers served as the primers for a first-round RT-PCR of the TCR CDR3. TCRdb analysed the multiplex PCR reads with MiXCR anew, one entry per CDR3 protein. Among 400,000 to 600,000 distinct CDR3 sequences listed, under 25% were seen once. The sequencing sample was made of blood. These receptors were collected from a man aged 18 to 35 with Graves' hyperthyroidism.

In this sample, this clonotype turned up many times. This sequence joins TRBV24-1 and TRBJ2-7; D possibly corresponds to TRBD2 (6 bases). Trimming cost V 4 bases and J 7 bases, with 10 bases left between them. CDR1 and CDR2 (germline): KGHDR, SFDVKD. CDR3 length: 12 residues. CDR3 residues: CATSDPGGEQYF. The CDR3 DNA reads as TGTGCCACCAGTGACCCCGGAGGGGAGCAGTACTTC.

The sample holds many counts of this clonotype. This chain joins TRBV28 and TRBJ1-5; tentatively, D is TRBD1 (5 bases). Germline V CDR1 and CDR2: MDHEN, SYDVKM. This CDR3 is 15 amino acids long. V was trimmed by 6 bases and J by 11 bases, leaving 23 bases between them. CDR3 bases: TGTGCCAGCAGGACCCTCCAGGGCCTTCAGAGGGCCCAGCATTTT. Protein: CASRTLQGLQRAQHF.